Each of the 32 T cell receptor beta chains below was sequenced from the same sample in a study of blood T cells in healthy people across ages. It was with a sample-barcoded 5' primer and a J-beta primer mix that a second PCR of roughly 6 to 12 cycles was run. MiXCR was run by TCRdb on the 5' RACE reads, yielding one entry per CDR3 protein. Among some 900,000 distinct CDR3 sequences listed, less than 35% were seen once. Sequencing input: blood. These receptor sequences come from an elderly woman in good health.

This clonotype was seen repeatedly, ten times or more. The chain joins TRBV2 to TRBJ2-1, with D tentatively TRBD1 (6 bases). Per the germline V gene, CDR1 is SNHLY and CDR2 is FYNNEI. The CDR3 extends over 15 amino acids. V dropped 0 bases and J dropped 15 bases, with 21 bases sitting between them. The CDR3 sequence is CASSEALQGRGPRFF. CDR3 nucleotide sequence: TGTGCCAGCAGTGAAGCGCTTCAAGGCAGGGGACCCCGGTTCTTC.

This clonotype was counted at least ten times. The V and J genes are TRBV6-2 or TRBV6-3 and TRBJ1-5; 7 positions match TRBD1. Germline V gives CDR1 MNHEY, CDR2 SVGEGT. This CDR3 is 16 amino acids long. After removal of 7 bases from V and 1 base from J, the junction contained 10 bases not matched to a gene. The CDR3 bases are TGTGCCAGCAAGATAGACAGGGCTTCGAGCAATCAGCCCCAGCATTTT. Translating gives CASKIDRASSNQPQHF.

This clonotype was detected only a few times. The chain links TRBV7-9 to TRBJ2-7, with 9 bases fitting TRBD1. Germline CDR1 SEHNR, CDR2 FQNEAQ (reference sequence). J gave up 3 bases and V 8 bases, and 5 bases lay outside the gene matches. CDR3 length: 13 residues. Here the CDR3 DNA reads TGTGCCAGCGCGGACAGGGGTTTCTACGAGCAGTACTTC. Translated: CASADRGFYEQYF.

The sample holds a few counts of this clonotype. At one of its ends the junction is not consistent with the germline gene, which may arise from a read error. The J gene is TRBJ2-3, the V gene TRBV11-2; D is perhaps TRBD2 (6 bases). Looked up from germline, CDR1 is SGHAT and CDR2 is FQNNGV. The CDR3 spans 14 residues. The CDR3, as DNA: TGTGCCAGCAGCTGGGACGGGAGCATAGATACGCAGTATTTT. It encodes CASSWDGSIDTQYF.

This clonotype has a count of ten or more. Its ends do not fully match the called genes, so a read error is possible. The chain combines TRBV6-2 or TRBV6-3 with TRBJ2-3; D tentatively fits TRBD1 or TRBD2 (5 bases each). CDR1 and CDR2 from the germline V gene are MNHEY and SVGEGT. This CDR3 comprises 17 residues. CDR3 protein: CASSHSPRGPRRDTQYF. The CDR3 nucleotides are TGTGCCAGCAGTCACTCCCCCCGGGGCCCTCGAAGAGATACGCAGTATTTT.

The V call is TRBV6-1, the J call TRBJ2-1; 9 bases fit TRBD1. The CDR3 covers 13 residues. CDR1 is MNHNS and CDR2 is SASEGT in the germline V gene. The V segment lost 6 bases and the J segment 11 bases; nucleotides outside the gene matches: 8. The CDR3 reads CASRSDRGEKQFF. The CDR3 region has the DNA TGTGCCAGCAGGTCCGACAGGGGGGAAAAGCAGTTCTTC.

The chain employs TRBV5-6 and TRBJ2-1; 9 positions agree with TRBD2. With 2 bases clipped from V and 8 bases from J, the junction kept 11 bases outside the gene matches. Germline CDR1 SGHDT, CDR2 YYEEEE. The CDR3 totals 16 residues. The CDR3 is CASSFLAGNSYHEQFF. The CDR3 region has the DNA TGTGCCAGCAGCTTTCTAGCGGGGAACTCGTATCATGAGCAGTTCTTC.

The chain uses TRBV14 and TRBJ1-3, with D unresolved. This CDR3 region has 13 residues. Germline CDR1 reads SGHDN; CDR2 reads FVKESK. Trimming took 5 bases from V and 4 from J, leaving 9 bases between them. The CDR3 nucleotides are TGTGCCAGCAGCGTTCCCGGGGGAAACACCATATATTTT. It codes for CASSVPGGNTIYF.

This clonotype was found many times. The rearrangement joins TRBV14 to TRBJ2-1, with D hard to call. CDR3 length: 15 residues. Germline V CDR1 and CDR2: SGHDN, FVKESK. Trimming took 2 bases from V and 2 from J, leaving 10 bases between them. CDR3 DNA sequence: TGTGCCAGCAGCCAAATGAAGGACCCCTACAATGAGCAGTTCTTC. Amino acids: CASSQMKDPYNEQFF.

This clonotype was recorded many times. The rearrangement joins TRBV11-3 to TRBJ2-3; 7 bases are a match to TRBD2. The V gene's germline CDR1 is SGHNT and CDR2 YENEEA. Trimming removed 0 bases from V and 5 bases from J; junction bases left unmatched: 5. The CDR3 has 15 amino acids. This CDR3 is CASSLEQRGLDTQYF. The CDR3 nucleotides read TGTGCCAGCAGCTTAGAACAGCGGGGATTAGATACGCAGTATTTT.

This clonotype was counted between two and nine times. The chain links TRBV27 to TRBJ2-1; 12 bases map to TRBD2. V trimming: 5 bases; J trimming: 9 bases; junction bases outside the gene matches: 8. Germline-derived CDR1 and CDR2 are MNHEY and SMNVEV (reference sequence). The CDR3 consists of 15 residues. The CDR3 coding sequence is TGTGCCAGCAGTATGGCTAGCGGGGGGGCTCTTGAGCAGTTCTTC. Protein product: CASSMASGGALEQFF.

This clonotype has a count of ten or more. The chain's CDR3 is CASSRPRDSRVMVPDNEQFF. The CDR3 DNA reads as TGTGCCAGCAGCCGCCCTAGGGACAGTCGAGTAATGGTCCCAGACAATGAGCAGTTCTTC. V is TRBV7-9 and J is TRBJ2-1; 7 nucleotides agree with TRBD1. CDR1 is SEHNR and CDR2 is FQNEAQ in the germline V gene (reference sequence). The CDR3 runs 20 residues. Trimming removed 5 bases from V and 5 bases from J; junction bases left unmatched: 24.

The CDR3 DNA follows: TGTGCCAGCAGCCAAAGTGGCATGGGCACTGAAGCTTTCTTT. This sequence encodes CASSQSGMGTEAFF. The chain combines TRBV3-1 with TRBJ1-1, with no clear D. Germline V gene data show CDR1 as LGHDT and CDR2 as YNNKEL (reference sequence). Trimming removed 2 bases at V and 4 bases at J, with 11 bases between. This CDR3 spans 14 amino acids.

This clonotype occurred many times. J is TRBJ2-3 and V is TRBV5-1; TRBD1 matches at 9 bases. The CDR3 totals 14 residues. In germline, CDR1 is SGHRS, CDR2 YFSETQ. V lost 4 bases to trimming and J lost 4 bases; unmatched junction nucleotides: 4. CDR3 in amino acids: CASSPTGGPDTQYF. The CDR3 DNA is TGCGCCAGCAGCCCCACAGGGGGCCCAGATACGCAGTATTTT.

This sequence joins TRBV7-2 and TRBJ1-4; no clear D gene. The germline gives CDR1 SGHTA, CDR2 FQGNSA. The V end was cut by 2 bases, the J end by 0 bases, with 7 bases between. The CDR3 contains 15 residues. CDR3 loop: CASSLNSATNEKLFF. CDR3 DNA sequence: TGTGCCAGCAGCTTAAACAGCGCAACTAATGAAAAACTGTTTTTT.

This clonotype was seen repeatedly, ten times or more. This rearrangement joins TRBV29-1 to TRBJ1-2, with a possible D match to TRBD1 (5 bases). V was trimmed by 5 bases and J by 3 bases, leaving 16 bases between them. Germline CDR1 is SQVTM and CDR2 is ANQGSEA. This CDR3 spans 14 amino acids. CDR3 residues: CSVTGEGRDYGYTF. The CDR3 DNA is TGCAGCGTTACCGGGGAAGGCAGGGACTATGGCTACACCTTC. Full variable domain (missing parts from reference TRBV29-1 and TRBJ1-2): SAVISQKPSRDICQRGTSLTIQCQVDSQVTMMFWYRQQPGQSLTLIATANQGSEATYESGFVIDKFPISRPNLTFSTLTVSNMSPEDSSIYLCSVTGEGRDYGYTFGSGTRLTVV.

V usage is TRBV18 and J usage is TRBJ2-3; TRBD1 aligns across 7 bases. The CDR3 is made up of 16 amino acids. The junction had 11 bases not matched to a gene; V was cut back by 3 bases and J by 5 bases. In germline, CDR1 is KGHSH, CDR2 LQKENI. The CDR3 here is CASSPDRAPTQDTQYF. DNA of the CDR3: TGTGCCAGCTCACCCGACAGGGCCCCGACACAAGATACGCAGTATTTT.

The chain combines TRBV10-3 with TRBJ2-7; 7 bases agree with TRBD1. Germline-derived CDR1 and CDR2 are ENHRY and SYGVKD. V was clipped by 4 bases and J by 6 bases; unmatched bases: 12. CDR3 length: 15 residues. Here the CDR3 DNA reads TGTGCCATCAGTGCTGTTCTCAGGGGGTACCCCGAGCAGTACTTC. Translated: CAISAVLRGYPEQYF.

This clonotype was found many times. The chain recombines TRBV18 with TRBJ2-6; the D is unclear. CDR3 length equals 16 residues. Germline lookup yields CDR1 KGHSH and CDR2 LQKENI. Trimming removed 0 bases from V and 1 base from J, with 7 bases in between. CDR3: CASSPPLGSGANVLTF. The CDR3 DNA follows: TGTGCCAGCTCACCACCCCTAGGGTCTGGGGCCAACGTCCTGACTTTC.

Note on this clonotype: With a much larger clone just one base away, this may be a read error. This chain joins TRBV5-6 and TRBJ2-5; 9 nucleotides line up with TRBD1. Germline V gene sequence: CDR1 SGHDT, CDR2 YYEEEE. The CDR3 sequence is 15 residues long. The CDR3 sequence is CASGLGQGTTETQYF. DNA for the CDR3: TGTGCCAGCGGCTTGGGACAGGGTACCACAGAGACCCAGTACTTC.

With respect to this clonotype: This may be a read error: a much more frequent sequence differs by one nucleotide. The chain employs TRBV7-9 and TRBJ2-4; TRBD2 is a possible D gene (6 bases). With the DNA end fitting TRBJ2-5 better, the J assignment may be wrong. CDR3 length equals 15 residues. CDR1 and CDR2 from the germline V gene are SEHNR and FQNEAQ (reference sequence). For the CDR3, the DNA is TGTGCCAGCAGCTTAGGTCGGGAGCGCGGGAAGACCCAGTACTTC. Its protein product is CASSLGRERGKTQYF.

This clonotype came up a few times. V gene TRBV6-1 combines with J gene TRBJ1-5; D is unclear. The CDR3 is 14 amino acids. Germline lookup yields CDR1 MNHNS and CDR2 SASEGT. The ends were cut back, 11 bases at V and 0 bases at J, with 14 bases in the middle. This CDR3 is CAAQSRNSNQPQHF. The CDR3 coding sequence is TGTGCCGCCCAGAGCCGAAATAGCAATCAGCCCCAGCATTTT.

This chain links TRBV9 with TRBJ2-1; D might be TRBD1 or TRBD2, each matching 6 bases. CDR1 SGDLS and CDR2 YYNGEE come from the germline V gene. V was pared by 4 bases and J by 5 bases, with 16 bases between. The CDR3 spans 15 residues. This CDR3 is CASSPGGGLNNEQFF. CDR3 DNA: TGTGCCAGCAGCCCCGGAGGGGGGCTCAACAATGAGCAGTTCTTC.

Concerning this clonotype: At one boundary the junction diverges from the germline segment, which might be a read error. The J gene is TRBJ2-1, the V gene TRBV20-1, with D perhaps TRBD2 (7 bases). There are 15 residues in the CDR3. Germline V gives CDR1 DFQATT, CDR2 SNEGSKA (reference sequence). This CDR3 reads CSAGGGVLSYNKQFF. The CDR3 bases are TGCAGTGCTGGGGGGGGCGTCCTCTCCTACAATAAGCAGTTCTTC.

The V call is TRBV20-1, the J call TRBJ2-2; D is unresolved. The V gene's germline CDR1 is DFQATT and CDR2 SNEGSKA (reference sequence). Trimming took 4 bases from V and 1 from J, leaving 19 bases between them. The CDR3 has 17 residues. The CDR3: CSAKRVGSRWNTGELFF. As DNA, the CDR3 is TGCAGTGCTAAAAGAGTGGGGTCTAGGTGGAACACCGGGGAGCTGTTTTTT.

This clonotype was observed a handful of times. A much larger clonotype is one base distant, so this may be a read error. CDR3 protein: CASTILGTYERYF. The CDR3 region has the DNA TGCGCCAGCACCATTCTGGGGACCTACGAGCGGTACTTC. The chain is built from TRBV5-1 and TRBJ2-7; the D call may be TRBD1 or TRBD2 (5 bases each). Germline assignment: CDR1 SGHRS and CDR2 YFSETQ. The CDR3 is made up of 13 amino acids.

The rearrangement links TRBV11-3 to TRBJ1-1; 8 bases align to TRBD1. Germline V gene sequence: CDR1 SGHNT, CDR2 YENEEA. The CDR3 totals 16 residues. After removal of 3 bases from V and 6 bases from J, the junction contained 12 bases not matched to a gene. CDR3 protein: CASSFGFQGAMAEAFF. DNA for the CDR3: TGTGCCAGCAGCTTCGGGTTTCAGGGGGCGATGGCTGAAGCTTTCTTT.

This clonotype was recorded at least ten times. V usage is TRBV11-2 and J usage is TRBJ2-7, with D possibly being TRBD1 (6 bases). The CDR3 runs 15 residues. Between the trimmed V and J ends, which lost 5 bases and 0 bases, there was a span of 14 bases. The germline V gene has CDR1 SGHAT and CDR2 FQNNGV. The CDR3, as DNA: TGTGCCAGCAGCGTCGGGACACCAAGCTCCTACGAGCAGTACTTC. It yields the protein CASSVGTPSSYEQYF. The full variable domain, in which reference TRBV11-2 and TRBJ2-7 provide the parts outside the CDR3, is EAGVAQSPRYKIIEKRQSVAFWCNPISGHATLYWYQQILGQGPKLLIQFQNNGVVDDSQLPKDRFSAERLKGVDSTLKIQPAKLEDSAVYLCASSVGTPSSYEQYFGPGTRLTVT.

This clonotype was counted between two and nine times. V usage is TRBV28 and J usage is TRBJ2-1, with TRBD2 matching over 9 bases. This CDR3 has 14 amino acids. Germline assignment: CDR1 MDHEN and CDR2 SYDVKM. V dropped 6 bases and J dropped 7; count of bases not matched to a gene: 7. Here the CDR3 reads CASRRGGAENEQFF. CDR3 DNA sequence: TGTGCCAGCAGACGCGGGGGGGCCGAAAATGAGCAGTTCTTC.

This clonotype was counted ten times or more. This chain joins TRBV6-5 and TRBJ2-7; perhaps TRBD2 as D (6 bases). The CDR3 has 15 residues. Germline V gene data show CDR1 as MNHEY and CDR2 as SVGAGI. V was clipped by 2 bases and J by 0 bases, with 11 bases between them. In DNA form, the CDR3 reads TGTGCCAGCAGTTACAAGGGGAGGAGCTCCTACGAGCAGTACTTC. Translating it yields CASSYKGRSSYEQYF.

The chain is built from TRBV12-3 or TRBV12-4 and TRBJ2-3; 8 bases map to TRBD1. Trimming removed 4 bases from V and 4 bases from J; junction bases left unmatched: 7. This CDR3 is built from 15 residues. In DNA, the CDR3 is TGTGCCAGCAGTTCCCGGACAGGGCCAGCAGATACGCAGTATTTT. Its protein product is CASSSRTGPADTQYF.

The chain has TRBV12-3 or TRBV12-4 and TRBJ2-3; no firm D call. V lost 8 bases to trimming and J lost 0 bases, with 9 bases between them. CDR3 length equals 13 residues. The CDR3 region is CASQTRSTDTQYF. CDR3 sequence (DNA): TGTGCCAGCCAAACGCGTAGCACAGATACGCAGTATTTT.